The 28 T cell receptor beta chains given below trace back to one sample, sequenced in a study of T cell changes during pregnancy in multiple sclerosis. TCRdb's copy holds only in-frame clones and misses some; the assay was immunoSEQ multiplex PCR. The sample has tens of thousands of clones, about nine tenths seen once. The sequences come from peripheral blood, collected in the third trimester of pregnancy. The receptors here all came from a female donor with multiple sclerosis, enrolled in a pregnancy study.

The chain employs TRBV6-5 and TRBJ2-2, with TRBD1 matching 7 bases. The V segment lost 2 bases and the J segment 0 bases; nucleotides outside the gene matches: 3. The CDR3 loop spans 16 amino acids. Germline V gene lookup returns CDR1 MNHEY and CDR2 SVGAGI. The CDR3 nucleotides are TGTGCCAGCAGTTACGGAACAGGGGCGAACACCGGGGAGCTGTTTTTT. Amino acid sequence: CASSYGTGANTGELFF.

This clone was seen once. The V gene is TRBV19, the J gene TRBJ2-2, with 13 positions matching TRBD2. Germline CDR1 is LNHDA and CDR2 is SQIVND (reference sequence). V trimming: 5 bases; J trimming: 6 bases; junction bases outside the gene matches: 6. The CDR3 is 16 residues long. DNA for the CDR3: TGTGCCAGTAGTTCCTCAGGACTAGCGGGAGCCGGGGAGCTGTTTTTT. Its protein product is CASSSSGLAGAGELFF. The complete variable domain, with remaining parts taken from reference TRBV19 and TRBJ2-2, reads DGGITQSPKYLFRKEGQNVTLSCEQNLNHDAMYWYRQDPGQGLRLIYYSQIVNDFQKGDIAEGYSVSREKKESFPLTVTSAQKNPTAFYLCASSSSGLAGAGELFFGEGSRLTVL.

The chain couples TRBV4-2 to TRBJ2-1; possibly TRBD1 for D (6 bases). CDR1 and CDR2 (germline): LGHNA, YNFKEQ. CDR3 size: 17 residues. Trimming stripped 0 bases from V and 0 bases from J, with 12 bases between. CDR3 protein: CASSQDFGTSSYNEQFF. Here the CDR3 DNA reads TGTGCCAGCAGCCAAGATTTCGGGACAAGCTCCTACAATGAGCAGTTCTTC.

The J gene is TRBJ2-3, the V gene TRBV5-1; D uncertain. The CDR3 extends over 14 amino acids. Trimming removed 0 bases at V and 2 bases at J, with 7 bases between. Germline V gene sequence: CDR1 SGHRS, CDR2 YFSETQ. The CDR3 protein is CASSLGVFTDTQYF. In nucleotides, the CDR3 is TGCGCCAGCAGCTTGGGTGTCTTCACAGATACGCAGTATTTT.

This sequence joins TRBV9 and TRBJ1-1; TRBD1 is a possible D gene (6 bases). The CDR3 has 17 residues. Germline V gives CDR1 SGDLS, CDR2 YYNGEE. V lost 5 bases and J lost 3, with 23 bases in between. CDR3 in DNA: TGTGCCAGCAGTCCTAAGGGCGACAGGTCGACGTACACTGAAGCTTTCTTT. Its translation: CASSPKGDRSTYTEAFF.

This chain connects TRBV6-4 to TRBJ2-3; 9 bases agree with TRBD1. From germline, CDR1 is MRHNA and CDR2 SNTAGT. V lost 2 bases and J lost 0; bases outside the gene matches: 6. The CDR3 covers 17 residues. The CDR3 DNA sequence: TGTGCCAGCAGTGACCGTGGGACAGGGATTAGCACAGATACGCAGTATTTT. Amino acids: CASSDRGTGISTDTQYF.

The rearrangement links TRBV5-1 to TRBJ1-1, with D possibly TRBD1 on 6 matching bases. Trimming took 1 base from V and 4 from J, leaving 8 bases between them. The germline gives CDR1 SGHRS, CDR2 YFSETQ. The CDR3 spans 13 residues. The DNA for the CDR3 is TGCGCCAGCAGCTTGAGGGGGGGCACTGAAGCTTTCTTT. Its protein is CASSLRGGTEAFF.

As to this clone: A junction boundary mismatches the germline segment, possibly from a read error. The genes are TRBV18 and TRBJ2-7; 8 positions agree with TRBD2. The CDR3 contains 14 residues. Germline V gene lookup returns CDR1 KGHSH and CDR2 LQKENI. The CDR3 bases are TGTGCCAGCTCTCCACGGGGGGGGCTTTTCGAGCAGTACTTC. Translated, it gives CASSPRGGLFEQYF.

This rearrangement joins TRBV30 to TRBJ1-4; TRBD1 is a possible D gene (5 bases). The germline V and J ends were trimmed by 2 bases and 5 bases, with 12 bases remaining between them. This CDR3 region has 14 residues. In germline, CDR1 is GTSNPN, CDR2 SVGIG (reference sequence). The CDR3 is CAWSSDSENEKLFF. The DNA of the CDR3 is TGTGCCTGGAGTTCCGACAGCGAGAATGAAAAACTGTTTTTT. The whole variable domain, remainder taken from reference TRBV30 and TRBJ1-4, is SQTIHQWPATLVQPVGSPLSLECTVEGTSNPNLYWYRQAAGRGLQLLFYSVGIGQISSEVPQNLSASRPQDRQFILSSKKLLLSDSGFYLCAWSSDSENEKLFFGSGTQLSVL.

The chain's CDR3 is CASSPRRGYAYEQYF. CDR3 nucleotides: TGTGCCAGTAGCCCCCGTAGGGGGTACGCCTACGAGCAGTACTTC. This chain joins TRBV19 and TRBJ2-7; tentatively, D is TRBD1 (6 bases). Trimming pared 6 bases from V and 2 bases from J, leaving 17 bases between. CDR1 is LNHDA and CDR2 is SQIVND in the germline V gene (reference sequence). The CDR3 extends over 15 amino acids.

This chain links TRBV19 with TRBJ1-2; TRBD1 matches at 7 bases. CDR3 length equals 17 residues. The trim removed 6 bases at V and 4 bases at J, leaving 17 bases unmatched. Germline V gene data show CDR1 as LNHDA and CDR2 as SQIVND (reference sequence). Written as DNA, the CDR3 is TGTGCCAGTAGGTCGGGTTGGGCAGGGGGTAGTGGCTATGGCTACACCTTC. Its protein is CASRSGWAGGSGYGYTF. Full variable domain (outside the CDR3, taken from reference TRBV19 and TRBJ1-2): DGGITQSPKYLFRKEGQNVTLSCEQNLNHDAMYWYRQDPGQGLRLIYYSQIVNDFQKGDIAEGYSVSREKKESFPLTVTSAQKNPTAFYLCASRSGWAGGSGYGYTFGSGTRLTVV.

J is TRBJ2-7 and V is TRBV30; 8 positions agree with TRBD2. Trimming at V came to 6 bases and at J to 6 bases, leaving 10 bases not matched to a gene. CDR1 GTSNPN and CDR2 SVGIG come from the germline V gene (reference sequence). The CDR3 contains 13 residues. The CDR3 protein is CACRLLADAEQYF. CDR3 bases: TGTGCCTGCAGATTACTAGCGGACGCCGAGCAGTACTTC. Full variable domain (rest looked up from reference TRBV30 and TRBJ2-7): SQTIHQWPATLVQPVGSPLSLECTVEGTSNPNLYWYRQAAGRGLQLLFYSVGIGQISSEVPQNLSASRPQDRQFILSSKKLLLSDSGFYLCACRLLADAEQYFGPGTRLTVT.

The chain recombines TRBV7-9 with TRBJ2-7; 7 nucleotides agree with TRBD1. CDR1 and CDR2 (germline): SEHNR, FQNEAQ (reference sequence). The CDR3 runs 16 residues. With 2 bases clipped from V and 2 bases from J, the junction kept 9 bases outside the gene matches. CDR3 nucleotides: TGTGCCAGCAGCTTAAGCGGCCGGGACAGAACCTACGAGCAGTACTTC. Protein product: CASSLSGRDRTYEQYF.

This clone was picked up one time. This chain uses TRBV7-8 with TRBJ2-7, with D perhaps matching TRBD2 (5 bases). Between the trimmed V and J ends, which lost 1 base and 0 bases, there was a span of 10 bases. Germline CDR1 and CDR2: SGHVS and FQNEAQ. This CDR3 comprises 15 residues. CDR3 bases: TGTGCCAGCAGCTTAGGGCTAGCAGACTCCTACGAGCAGTACTTC. It is translated as CASSLGLADSYEQYF.

The gene calls are TRBV5-1 and TRBJ1-2; 8 nucleotides align to TRBD1. Unmatched junction bases numbered 7, after V lost 0 bases and J lost 6 bases. In germline, CDR1 is SGHRS, CDR2 YFSETQ. CDR3 length equals 15 residues. The CDR3 loop is CASSLEGQGADGYTF. The CDR3 DNA is TGCGCCAGCAGCTTGGAGGGGCAGGGGGCTGATGGCTACACCTTC.

This clone has just a few counts. V and J are TRBV9 and TRBJ1-6; 11 bases align to TRBD1. Germline V gene data show CDR1 as SGDLS and CDR2 as YYNGEE. The CDR3 sequence is 14 residues long. J lost 14 bases, V lost 3 bases, and 7 bases had no gene match. The CDR3 protein is CASSADRGLGALHF. The DNA for the CDR3 is TGTGCCAGCAGCGCGGACAGGGGGCTGGGGGCCCTCCACTTT.

J is TRBJ2-7 and V is TRBV6-5, with TRBD2 as a possible D gene (6 bases). From germline, CDR1 is MNHEY and CDR2 SVGAGI. Trimming shortened V by 2 bases and J by 0 bases, and 11 bases separated the two germline ends. This CDR3 region has 15 residues. Here the CDR3 DNA reads TGTGCCAGCAGTTACGACCGGCGGGGCTCCTACGAGCAGTACTTC. This codes for CASSYDRRGSYEQYF.

V usage is TRBV27 and J usage is TRBJ2-2, with D unclear. The V and J ends lost 2 bases and 3 bases respectively, with 7 bases between them. The CDR3 runs 14 residues. Germline loops: CDR1 MNHEY, CDR2 SMNVEV (reference sequence). CDR3 protein: CASSLRVYTGELFF. The CDR3, as DNA: TGTGCCAGCAGTTTAAGAGTTTACACCGGGGAGCTGTTTTTT.

The CDR3 nucleotides read TGTGCCAGCAGCTCGAGAGCGGGGGGGAAAAACATTCAGTACTTC. It specifies CASSSRAGGKNIQYF. The chain uses TRBV7-9 and TRBJ2-4; 10 bases match TRBD2. The germline V gene encodes CDR1 SEHNR and CDR2 FQNEAQ (reference sequence). The trim removed 4 bases at V and 4 bases at J, leaving 4 bases unmatched. The CDR3 sequence is 15 residues long.

The CDR3 reads CASSLEGALGANVLTF. Written as DNA, the CDR3 is TGTGCCAGCAGTTTAGAGGGGGCGCTTGGGGCCAACGTCCTGACTTTC. The chain has TRBV7-3 and TRBJ2-6; 7 positions match TRBD1. The CDR3 totals 16 residues. The junction had 8 bases not matched to a gene; V was cut back by 6 bases and J by 3 bases. Germline CDR1 SGHTA, CDR2 FQGTGA.

This clone was observed once. The chain combines TRBV7-7 with TRBJ2-1; TRBD2 agrees at 7 bases. With V trimmed by 1 base and J by 0 bases, 3 bases remained unmatched. The germline V gene has CDR1 SSHAT and CDR2 FNYEAQ (reference sequence). The CDR3 runs to 16 residues. The DNA for the CDR3 is TGTGCCAGCAGCTTAGAGGAGCGGGGCTCCTACAATGAGCAGTTCTTC. Translating it yields CASSLEERGSYNEQFF.

V is TRBV2 and J is TRBJ2-1, with TRBD1 as a possible D gene (6 bases). Germline V gene sequence: CDR1 SNHLY, CDR2 FYNNEI. Trimming pared 6 bases from V and 8 bases from J, leaving 20 bases between. This CDR3 region has 15 residues. CDR3 loop: CASSPRDTSGHEQFF. The CDR3 DNA reads as TGTGCCAGCAGCCCCCGGGACACGTCTGGCCATGAGCAGTTCTTC.

The chain combines TRBV5-6 with TRBJ2-7, with a possible D match to TRBD1 (6 bases). Germline loops: CDR1 SGHDT, CDR2 YYEEEE. This CDR3 is 14 amino acids long. V shed 5 bases and J shed 0 bases, with 12 bases lying between them. CDR3 sequence (DNA): TGTGCCAGCAGTTTCGTACAGGGCTCCTACGAGCAGTACTTC. It yields the protein CASSFVQGSYEQYF.

The J gene is TRBJ2-5, the V gene TRBV10-3; possibly TRBD2 for D (6 bases). CDR3 length: 11 amino acids. Germline-derived CDR1 and CDR2 are ENHRY and SYGVKD. The germline V and J ends were trimmed by 6 bases and 5 bases, with 7 bases remaining between them. DNA for the CDR3: TGTGCCATCAGCGCGGGGGAGACCCAGTACTTC. It translates to CAISAGETQYF.

For this clone: Compared with germline, one end of the junction differs, possibly owing to a read error. V is TRBV6-5 and J is TRBJ1-4; 7 nucleotides agree with TRBD1. Looked up from germline, CDR1 is MNHEY and CDR2 is SVGAGI. The CDR3 length is 15 residues. CDR3 DNA: TGTGCCAGCAGTTCCCCCAGGGGGTCTAACGAAAAACTGTTTTTT. Translation: CASSSPRGSNEKLFF.

The chain combines TRBV6-5 with TRBJ2-7; TRBD2 matches 10 bases. Per the germline V gene, CDR1 is MNHEY and CDR2 is SVGAGI. The CDR3 has 15 amino acids. With 2 bases clipped from V and 5 bases from J, the junction kept 6 bases outside the gene matches. CDR3 residues: CASSYVASGSHEQYF. The DNA for the CDR3 is TGTGCCAGCAGTTACGTAGCTAGCGGGAGCCACGAGCAGTACTTC.

This chain uses TRBV30 with TRBJ1-5; no clear D gene. The germline CDR1 and CDR2 sequences are GTSNPN and SVGIG (reference sequence). CDR3 size: 16 residues. Trimming shortened V by 5 bases and J by 0 bases, and 17 bases separated the two germline ends. The CDR3 region has the DNA TGTGCCTGGTCAAGTGTTCGGCGGGTTAGCAATCAGCCCCAGCATTTT. The encoded protein is CAWSSVRRVSNQPQHF.

The J gene is TRBJ2-1, the V gene TRBV7-9; 8 bases match TRBD2. The CDR3 is 14 amino acids. With V trimmed by 5 bases and J by 7 bases, 7 bases remained unmatched. Germline loops: CDR1 SEHNR, CDR2 FQNEAQ (reference sequence). The CDR3 DNA follows: TGTGCCAGCAGCCTATATGGCGGGAGGAATGAGCAGTTCTTC. As protein: CASSLYGGRNEQFF.